This TCR beta chain was documented in a study of Ad26.COV2.S vaccination and SARS-CoV-2 variants. Background on the study: COV1001, an Ad26.COV2.S trial, supplied this vaccine-arm donor. Donor got 5x10^10 or 1x10^11 viral particles of Ad26.COV2.S.

Noted treatment: some 20 received Ad26.COV2.S at low or high dose, single or two shots; roughly five received placebo; per-sample allocation not given. Sampling happened 63 days after the first vaccine or placebo injection. Study conclusions and caveats: Non-spike TCR breadth showed similarity between vaccine and placebo recipients. The authors reported substantial breadth in spike-specific CD8+ and CD4+ T cell responses after vaccination.

Sequenced by immunoSEQ multiplex PCR; TCRdb stores in-frame clones only, minus some. Of over 400,000 clones listed, 89% were seen once; the top ten hold over 2.5%. V lost 0 bases and J 0 bases, leaving 18 bases between the germline ends. CDR1 SGHRS and CDR2 YFSETQ come from the germline V gene. CDR3 length: 18 amino acids. Notes on this clone: Its antigen remains unknown.

The sequence was collected from a person between 18 and 65 years old who received the Ad26.COV2.S COVID-19 vaccine or a placebo. The V gene is TRBV5-1, the J gene TRBJ1-1, with D possibly being TRBD1 (5 bases). The starting material was peripheral blood, obtained in a trial of Ad26.COV2.S vaccine versus placebo. The CDR3 nucleotides are TGCGCCAGCAGCTTGGCTGGCCAAAGGGGAAGGGTGAACACTGAAGCTTTCTTT. Amino acids: CASSLAGQRGRVNTEAFF.